The 6 T cell receptor beta chains presented below share a single source sample, sequenced in a study of a mutant IDH1 vaccine in newly diagnosed glioma. Time point noted: week 5, during vaccination. Every single dose of the vaccine, 300 ug of mutant IDH1 20-mer peptide, came with topical imiquimod. Data came from immunoSEQ multiplex PCR; TCRdb stores just in-frame clones and leaves some out. Among over 50,000 clones listed, 90% were seen once. These TCRs are of unknown antigen specificity. The sequencing used PBMCs, collected from a glioma patient whose treatment included an IDH1 peptide vaccine. These receptors were obtained from a woman aged 40 to 49 with glioma.

The chain's CDR3 is CASSHTRTGNTIYF. The CDR3 nucleotides read TGCGCCAGCAGCCATACAAGGACTGGAAACACCATATATTTT. The chain couples TRBV4-3 to TRBJ1-3, with D uncertain. This CDR3 region has 14 residues. V was shortened by 3 bases and J by 2 bases, with 8 bases between the two germline ends. Germline V lookup: CDR1 LGHNA, CDR2 YSLEER.

The J gene is TRBJ1-1, the V gene TRBV5-1; 8 nucleotides align to TRBD1. V shed 4 bases, J shed 0 bases, and the junction held 5 bases outside the gene matches. This CDR3 region has 15 residues. Germline values: CDR1 SGHRS, CDR2 YFSETQ. The CDR3: CASSTGQAMNTEAFF. The CDR3 DNA reads TGCGCCAGCAGCACGGGACAGGCAATGAACACTGAAGCTTTCTTT.

The rearrangement uses TRBV6-1 and TRBJ1-1, with a tentative D call TRBD1 (6 bases). Germline V gene data show CDR1 as MNHNS and CDR2 as SASEGT. The CDR3 loop spans 15 amino acids. Trimming took 5 bases from V and 1 from J, leaving 14 bases between them. CDR3: CASSLAGDWNTEAFF. The CDR3 DNA sequence: TGTGCCAGCAGTTTAGCAGGGGATTGGAACACTGAAGCTTTCTTT.

This clone was counted once. CDR3 residues: CASSPRLAGAYNEQFF. The CDR3, as DNA: TGTGCCAGTAGTCCCCGACTAGCGGGAGCCTACAATGAGCAGTTCTTC. This chain links TRBV19 with TRBJ2-1, with TRBD2 identical over 12 bases. Germline trimming cut 5 bases from V and 2 bases from J; bases unmatched to any gene: 4. The germline V gene has CDR1 LNHDA and CDR2 SQIVND (reference sequence). The length of the CDR3 is 16 residues.

This clone was seen only a few times. This sequence joins TRBV6-5 and TRBJ1-1, with no clear D. Germline V lookup: CDR1 MNHEY, CDR2 SVGAGI. Trimming pared 7 bases from V and 1 base from J, leaving 10 bases between. The CDR3 has 13 amino acids. The CDR3 DNA follows: TGTGCCAGCAATCGGGGAAGGAACACTGAAGCTTTCTTT. Translating it yields CASNRGRNTEAFF.

The rearrangement joins TRBV6-5 to TRBJ2-7; 7 bases match TRBD1. The CDR3 is 13 amino acids. Looked up from germline, CDR1 is MNHEY and CDR2 is SVGAGI. Trimming took 8 bases from V and 3 from J; bases not matched to a gene: 7. The CDR3 loop is CASRKGQRYEQYF. The DNA of the CDR3 is TGTGCCAGCCGGAAGGGACAGCGCTACGAGCAGTACTTC.